The text below deals with one TCR beta chain. Its antigen has not been determined. Base qualities are missing; no much larger clone stands one base away. V loses 11 bases at its end and J loses 5 bases; junction bases beyond the gene matches: 12. CDR1 and CDR2 are drawn from the germline V gene: MDHEN, SYDVKM. Inclusive of the bounding cysteine and phenylalanine, the CDR3 is 14 residues long. Just the 42-base CDR3 DNA is kept, in frame starting at base 1. RNA was extracted using the RNeasy kit, and roughly 0.5 to 1 microgram was reverse transcribed with random hexamers. TCR beta CDR3 regions were amplified with the immunoSEQ multiplex PCR assay covering 54 Vbeta and 13 Jbeta segments. Bias from PCR amplification was corrected by using a synthetic template baseline for primer optimization and for computational correction. On the study's bioinformatics: Reads were annotated to V, D and J genes according to IMGT and were analyzed with immunoSEQ Analyzer, with only productive sequences retained. Clonality was computed as one minus Shannon entropy normalized by log2 of the number of productive unique sequences. For each patient and control, public and private clones were evaluated within the 100 most prevalent clones. Susac-specific clones were defined as absent from healthy and MS cohorts, around 980 published viral clones and other ImmuneACCESS disease sequences. The public reads were quality trimmed at Q25 with fastp and then assembled into clones with MiXCR by TCRdb, keeping productive beta chains. Under each unique CDR3 protein, matching rows form one entry showing the most common genes and DNA. TCRdb, not the authors, supplied the V and J calls. This sample lists fewer than 200,000 distinct CDR3 sequences; 95% were detected once. Around 0.15% of the sample is taken by the ten largest.

The data were taken from a study of CD8 T cells in Susac syndrome (dated by TCRdb to the late 2010s). Study-level background: Whether CD8+ T cell activation and differentiation in Susac syndrome was antigen driven was tested using repertoire sequencing. The clonality of the CD8+ T cell repertoire was compared across over 9 healthy donors, about 14 Susac syndrome patients and around 16 multiple sclerosis patients.

Peripheral blood CD8+ and CD4+ T cells from healthy donors, Susac syndrome patients and multiple sclerosis patients were profiled by high-throughput TCR beta sequencing. The multiple sclerosis controls were treatment-naive patients who had stable or active relapsing-remitting disease and met the revised McDonald criteria. Bulk CD8+ and CD4+ T cells were purified magnetically by negative isolation, whereas CD8+ TEMRA cells were enriched by FACS. Blood was collected in EDTA tubes and processed within 24 hours, with PBMCs isolated through density gradient centrifugation. PBMCs intended for TCR sequencing were cryopreserved in liquid nitrogen and were subsequently thawed in a 37 degrees C water bath. Purity of sorted or isolated CD4+, CD8+ and CD8+ TEMRA cells was at least 90%. Beyond this particular receptor, the publication reports: The number of individuals in the TCR sequencing and HLA analysis was recognized as being relatively small.

Material for sequencing was CD8+ T cells from PBMCs. This chain joins TRBV28 to TRBJ2-5; TRBD2 aligns with 9 central bases. The receptor's source is a human donor with multiple sclerosis. The CDR3 region reads CAGSGLASFETQYF. The DNA sequence is TGTGCCGGCTCTGGACTAGCGTCATTTGAGACCCAGTACTTC.